The rows below give T cell receptor beta chains drawn from one sample of a study of CD8 T cells in ankylosing spondylitis. In TCRdb, the 5' RACE reads were re-called with MiXCR into one record per CDR3 protein. The sample holds under 450,000 distinct CDR3 sequences, 15% to 20% seen once. The sequencing input was blood, either unsorted or a sorted T cell fraction (not recorded which). These receptors came from a male donor with ankylosing spondylitis. The CDR3 runs from the conserved cysteine through the conserved F or W. The order of the fields is J gene, CDR3 length, V gene, clone size, D gene, CDR3 protein, CDR3 DNA. D genes are given only for firm matches. Size values are once, few and many counts, or a class for expanded clones, and some rows have none.

TRBJ2-7 16 TRBV9 - - CASSVGLTESLEKQYF TGTGCCAGCAGCGTAGGGTTGACAGAGTCCCTTGAGAAGCAGTACTTC
TRBJ2-7 12 TRBV20-1 - - CSASRTIYEQYF TGCAGTGCTAGCCGGACTATCTACGAGCAGTACTTC
TRBJ1-5 15 TRBV6-1 few - CASYPRTASNQPQHF TGTGCCAGTTATCCTAGGACAGCTAGCAATCAGCCCCAGCATTTT
TRBJ2-3 12 TRBV6-2/TRBV6-3 - - CASSYAIYTQYF TGTGCCAGCAGTTACGCCATATATACGCAGTATTTT
TRBJ2-1 14 TRBV7-9 - - CASTQTGSYNEQFF TGTGCCAGCACCCAGACGGGCTCCTACAATGAGCAGTTCTTC
TRBJ2-2 14 TRBV12-3/TRBV12-4 many - CASSRTINTGELFF TGTGCCAGCAGTCGGACTATAAACACCGGGGAGCTGTTTTTT
TRBJ2-7 11 TRBV29-1 - - CSFHRDTEQYF TGCAGCTTCCACCGGGACACCGAGCAGTACTTC
TRBJ2-2 15 TRBV11-2 few TRBD1 CASSPGDRITGELFF TGTGCCAGCAGCCCCGGGGACAGAATTACCGGGGAGCTGTTTTTT
TRBJ2-3 13 TRBV21-1 - - CASVPGATDTQYF TGTGCCAGCGTCCCAGGGGCTACAGATACGCAGTATTTT
TRBJ1-4 12 TRBV29-1 many - CSVGQPNEKLFF TGCAGCGTTGGTCAGCCTAATGAAAAACTGTTTTTT
TRBJ2-2 14 TRBV12-3/TRBV12-4 - TRBD1 CASRLGQVGGELFF TGTGCCAGCAGGCTAGGACAGGTCGGCGGGGAGCTGTTTTTT
TRBJ2-4 16 TRBV5-1 - - CASSQEGILAKNIQYF TGCGCCAGCAGCCAGGAGGGAATACTAGCCAAAAACATTCAGTACTTC
TRBJ2-5 16 TRBV20-1 few TRBD2 CSARGLAGMYQETQYF TGCAGTGCAAGAGGACTAGCGGGAATGTACCAAGAGACCCAGTACTTC
TRBJ2-2 14 TRBV21-1 - - CASSMDSRAGELFF TGTGCCAGCAGCATGGACAGTCGGGCCGGGGAGCTGTTTTTT
TRBJ1-5 15 TRBV7-6 few - CASSSSAQGIQPQHF TGTGCCAGCAGCTCGTCCGCCCAGGGGATTCAGCCCCAGCATTTT
TRBJ2-6 16 TRBV5-6 - - CASSLMDLSGANVLTF TGTGCCAGCAGCTTGATGGACCTCTCTGGGGCCAACGTCCTGACTTTC
TRBJ1-1 15 TRBV9 - - CASRPYQGTTIEAFF TGTGCCAGCCGCCCCTATCAGGGGACAACAATTGAAGCTTTCTTT
TRBJ2-1 14 TRBV2 - - CASIEAGSSNEQFF TGTGCCAGCATTGAGGCGGGGTCATCCAATGAGCAGTTCTTC
TRBJ1-5 16 TRBV12-3/TRBV12-4 many - CASSYGVGQSNQPQHF TGTGCCAGCAGTTACGGGGTGGGGCAGAGCAATCAGCCCCAGCATTTT
TRBJ2-5 14 TRBV28 few - CASRKQGLGETQYF TGTGCCAGCAGAAAACAGGGTCTCGGGGAGACCCAGTACTTC
TRBJ2-2 16 TRBV10-3 - - CAARPAVGGNTGELFF TGTGCCGCTCGCCCCGCTGTGGGGGGGAACACCGGGGAGCTGTTTTTT
TRBJ2-7 14 TRBV3-1 few - CASSSRTWKNEQYF TGTGCCAGCAGCTCCCGGACATGGAAGAACGAGCAGTACTTC
TRBJ2-7 18 TRBV5-6 - TRBD2 CASSSAKRGPMLLYEQYF TGTGCCAGCAGCTCCGCCAAGCGGGGGCCCATGTTGCTCTACGAGCAGTACTTC
TRBJ1-1 13 TRBV7-2 many - CASTISTNTEAFF TGTGCCAGCACCATCTCCACTAACACTGAAGCTTTCTTT
TRBJ2-1 15 TRBV9 - TRBD1 CASSVVDRALGEQFF TGTGCCAGCAGCGTAGTGGACAGGGCTTTGGGTGAGCAGTTCTTC
TRBJ1-1 16 TRBV6-1 few TRBD1 CASRKTSQGMNTEAFF TGTGCCAGCAGGAAGACATCACAGGGGATGAACACTGAAGCTTTCTTT
TRBJ1-5 15 TRBV4-2 few - CASSQTDRAGQPQHF TGTGCCAGCAGCCAAACCGACCGGGCGGGGCAGCCCCAGCATTTT
TRBJ1-5 15 TRBV6-1 few - CASRAYAAFNQPQHF TGTGCCAGCAGGGCATATGCAGCCTTCAATCAGCCCCAGCATTTT
TRBJ1-1 12 TRBV10-3 - - CAISESRAEAFF TGTGCCATCAGTGAGTCCAGAGCTGAAGCTTTCTTT
TRBJ1-1 14 TRBV18 - - CASSRDTLNTEAFF TGTGCCAGCTCAAGGGACACCCTAAACACTGAAGCTTTCTTT
TRBJ1-3 14 TRBV20-1 few TRBD1 CSAEDRDSGNTIYF TGCAGTGCCGAAGACAGGGACTCTGGAAACACCATATATTTT
TRBJ2-5 15 TRBV12-3/TRBV12-4 - TRBD1 CASSLGQGVQETQYF TGTGCCAGCAGTCTGGGACAGGGTGTTCAAGAGACCCAGTACTTC
TRBJ1-1 11 TRBV6-5 - - CASSRGSWAFF TGTGCCAGCAGTAGGGGGTCTTGGGCTTTCTTT
TRBJ1-6 13 TRBV20-1 - TRBD1 CSAQDRDNSPLHF TGCAGTGCTCAAGACAGGGATAATTCACCCCTCCACTTT
TRBJ2-1 16 TRBV9 few TRBD2 CASSPRFSGRPNEQFF TGTGCCAGCAGCCCCCGGTTTAGCGGGAGGCCCAATGAGCAGTTCTTC
TRBJ1-1 14 TRBV20-1 - - CSARFGVANTEAFF TGCAGTGCTAGATTCGGGGTTGCGAACACTGAAGCTTTCTTT
TRBJ1-1 15 TRBV12-5 - - CASGLITGMNTEAFF TGTGCTAGTGGTTTAATAACAGGGATGAACACTGAAGCTTTCTTT
TRBJ1-5 16 TRBV12-3/TRBV12-4 few - CASSLAKGVSNQPQHF TGTGCCAGCAGTTTAGCGAAGGGTGTCAGCAATCAGCCCCAGCATTTT
TRBJ2-7 13 TRBV7-2 many - CASSLEAGYEQYF TGTGCCAGCAGTCTGGAGGCCGGCTACGAGCAGTACTTC
TRBJ1-1 17 TRBV7-8 few TRBD1 CASSLGQGFSMNTEAFF TGTGCCAGCAGCTTAGGACAGGGCTTTTCTATGAACACTGAAGCTTTCTTT
TRBJ1-2 14 TRBV15 - - CATSIARVGYGYTF TGTGCCACCAGCATAGCCAGGGTCGGCTATGGCTACACCTTC
TRBJ2-3 15 TRBV11-2 - - CASSLARRAGDTLYF TGTGCCAGCAGCTTAGCCCGGAGAGCAGGAGATACGCTGTATTTT
TRBJ2-1 13 TRBV4-1 many - CASSRERLNEQFF TGCGCCAGCAGCCGTGAACGGCTCAATGAGCAGTTCTTC
TRBJ1-1 13 TRBV11-2 - TRBD1 CASSQDRGAEAFF TGTGCCAGCAGTCAGGACAGGGGGGCTGAAGCTTTCTTT
TRBJ1-6 17 TRBV25-1 - TRBD1 CASPPPGQEDNNSPLHF TGTGCCAGCCCACCCCCGGGACAGGAGGATAATAATTCACCCCTCCACTTT
TRBJ2-5 15 TRBV3-1 few TRBD2 CASSLGTSVQETQYF TGTGCCAGCAGCCTTGGGACTAGCGTCCAAGAGACCCAGTACTTC
TRBJ2-7 14 TRBV18 - - CASSPPEGSYEQYF TGTGCCAGCTCACCACCGGAGGGCTCCTACGAGCAGTACTTC
TRBJ2-3 12 TRBV6-2/TRBV6-3 many - CASGKSTDTQYF TGTGCCAGCGGTAAATCCACAGATACGCAGTATTTT
TRBJ2-7 13 TRBV6-2/TRBV6-3 few - CASSYSSTWEQYF TGTGCCAGCAGTTACTCGAGTACGTGGGAGCAGTACTTC
TRBJ2-3 16 TRBV6-1 - TRBD1 CASTPGQAPPTDTQYF TGTGCCAGCACTCCCGGACAGGCACCCCCCACAGATACGCAGTATTTT
TRBJ1-5 19 TRBV18 - TRBD1 CASSPPPRTGIYSNQPQHF TGTGCCAGCTCACCCCCTCCCCGGACAGGGATATATAGCAATCAGCCCCAGCATTTT
TRBJ1-4 14 TRBV7-9 few - CASSLGDGNEKLFF TGTGCCAGCAGCTTAGGGGACGGAAATGAAAAACTGTTTTTT